A single sample gave rise to the 25 T cell receptor beta chains below, sequenced in a study of T cell responses to AZD1222 COVID-19 vaccine. Sequencing used immunoSEQ multiplex PCR; TCRdb keeps in-frame clones, though not all of them. The table includes over 90,000 clones, about 90% detected once. Sequencing was performed on peripheral blood, taken on day 0 of AZD1222 vaccination. The receptors come from an adult in good health.

This chain uses TRBV19 with TRBJ2-7; tentatively, D is TRBD1 (6 bases). The germline CDR1 and CDR2 sequences are LNHDA and SQIVND (reference sequence). Trimming took off 3 bases at V and 2 bases at J, with 14 bases between the two ends. CDR3 length: 15 residues. This CDR3 reads CASSIVPGATYEQYF. The CDR3 nucleotides are TGTGCCAGTAGTATCGTCCCAGGGGCGACCTACGAGCAGTACTTC. The full variable domain, completed using reference TRBV19 and TRBJ2-7, is DGGITQSPKYLFRKEGQNVTLSCEQNLNHDAMYWYRQDPGQGLRLIYYSQIVNDFQKGDIAEGYSVSREKKESFPLTVTSAQKNPTAFYLCASSIVPGATYEQYFGPGTRLTVT.

Only one count was recorded for this clone. The V call is TRBV6-5, the J call TRBJ2-7; weak D call: TRBD1 (6 bases). Germline assignment: CDR1 MNHEY and CDR2 SVGAGI. The germline V and J ends were trimmed by 0 bases and 2 bases, with 8 bases remaining between them. This CDR3 comprises 14 residues. The CDR3 loop reads CASSYSGHTYEQYF. The CDR3 DNA reads TGTGCCAGCAGTTACTCGGGACACACCTACGAGCAGTACTTC.

This chain connects TRBV6-4 to TRBJ2-7; D ambiguous. This CDR3 region has 12 residues. CDR1 is MRHNA, CDR2 SNTAGT, per germline. V was pared by 6 bases and J by 5 bases, with 11 bases between. In nucleotides, the CDR3 is TGTGCCAGCAGGACGGTTAGGAACGAGCAGTACTTC. It yields the protein CASRTVRNEQYF.

V usage is TRBV2 and J usage is TRBJ1-2; D gene uncertain. V was shortened by 3 bases and J by 4 bases, with 6 bases between the two germline ends. The CDR3 has 12 amino acids. In germline, CDR1 is SNHLY, CDR2 FYNNEI. CDR3 amino acids: CASSESTYGYTF. DNA of the CDR3: TGTGCCAGCAGTGAGTCAACCTATGGCTACACCTTC.

This clone was seen just once. The chain is built from TRBV5-1 and TRBJ2-1; no firm D call. The CDR3 has 11 residues. Germline assignment: CDR1 SGHRS and CDR2 YFSETQ. V was pared by 6 bases and J by 7 bases, with 8 bases between. CDR3 sequence: CASTWGNEQFF. In DNA, the CDR3 is TGCGCCAGCACTTGGGGTAATGAGCAGTTCTTC.

The chain joins TRBV5-1 to TRBJ2-5; D may be TRBD1 (6 bases). V lost 3 bases and J lost 5, with 20 bases in between. The CDR3 is made up of 16 amino acids. Germline lookup yields CDR1 SGHRS and CDR2 YFSETQ. CDR3 residues: CASSWTPQGTRETQYF. The CDR3 DNA reads as TGCGCCAGCAGCTGGACCCCCCAGGGGACGAGGGAGACCCAGTACTTC.

This clone was counted a few times. The chain couples TRBV10-3 to TRBJ1-2; possibly TRBD1 for D (6 bases). V was trimmed by 7 bases and J by 2 bases, leaving 14 bases between them. Germline V gene data show CDR1 as ENHRY and CDR2 as SYGVKD. The CDR3 has 14 amino acids. CDR3 protein: CAITEGGPNYGYTF. CDR3 in DNA: TGTGCCATCACCGAGGGGGGTCCGAACTATGGCTACACCTTC.

The chain carries TRBV28 and TRBJ2-2; tentatively, D is TRBD1 (6 bases). Trimming cost V 5 bases and J 4 bases, with 8 bases left between them. The germline V gene encodes CDR1 MDHEN and CDR2 SYDVKM. This CDR3 has 13 residues. The CDR3 coding sequence is TGTGCCAGCAGTCAGGACAGCACCGGGGAGCTGTTTTTT. It yields the protein CASSQDSTGELFF.

The chain couples TRBV5-1 to TRBJ1-6; D might be TRBD1 (5 bases). The CDR3 contains 16 residues. Germline V gives CDR1 SGHRS, CDR2 YFSETQ. The ends were cut back, 0 bases at V and 6 bases at J, with 13 bases in the middle. In DNA form, the CDR3 reads TGCGCCAGCAGCTTGGAGGCAGGGTGGTTTAATTCACCCCTCCACTTT. It yields the protein CASSLEAGWFNSPLHF.

CDR3 coding DNA: TGTGCCAGCAGCTTCGGGAGGTTCAATGAGCAGTTCTTC. Protein sequence: CASSFGRFNEQFF. The chain joins TRBV28 to TRBJ2-1, with 7 nucleotides matching TRBD2. Germline V gene lookup returns CDR1 MDHEN and CDR2 SYDVKM. This CDR3 contains 13 residues. The V segment lost 6 bases and the J segment 6 bases; nucleotides outside the gene matches: 5.

The V gene is TRBV18, the J gene TRBJ2-7; the D gene is possibly TRBD2 (6 bases). V dropped 4 bases and J dropped 5 bases, with 15 bases sitting between them. Germline CDR1 reads KGHSH; CDR2 reads LQKENI. The CDR3 spans 14 residues. The CDR3: CASSRAGQGNEQYF. The CDR3 DNA reads TGTGCCAGCTCACGAGCGGGCCAGGGAAACGAGCAGTACTTC.

This clone appeared a single time. The chain joins TRBV3-1 (or the pseudogene TRBV3-2) to TRBJ2-2; D gene uncertain. Between the trimmed V and J ends, which lost 2 bases and 4 bases, there was a span of 8 bases. Germline CDR1 LGHDT, CDR2 YNNKEL (reference sequence). The CDR3 runs to 14 residues. The CDR3 loop reads CASSQKGTTGELFF. In DNA form, the CDR3 reads TGTGCCAGCAGCCAAAAGGGTACCACCGGGGAGCTGTTTTTT.

This clone was seen once. The chain carries TRBV30 and TRBJ1-6; D perhaps matches TRBD1 (6 bases). Trimming removed 2 bases from V and 7 bases from J, with 15 bases in between. This CDR3 region has 15 residues. Germline V lookup: CDR1 GTSNPN, CDR2 SVGIG (reference sequence). DNA of the CDR3: TGTGCCTGGAGTCTTCCAGGGGTGACCAATTCACCCCTCCACTTT. As protein: CAWSLPGVTNSPLHF.

The chain has TRBV4-3 and TRBJ1-6; 9 bases line up with TRBD1. The ends lost 0 bases at V and 9 bases at J; junction bases unmatched: 12. Germline CDR1 reads LGHNA; CDR2 reads YSLEER. The CDR3 runs to 18 residues. The CDR3 protein is CASSQDQVGQGRSSPLHF. The CDR3 bases are TGCGCCAGCAGCCAAGATCAAGTGGGACAGGGACGTAGTTCACCCCTCCACTTT.

The CDR3 loop reads CASSPRLAGAPQTYNEQFF. In DNA form, the CDR3 reads TGTGCCAGCAGCCCGAGACTAGCGGGGGCCCCTCAGACCTACAATGAGCAGTTCTTC. The V and J genes are TRBV7-3 and TRBJ2-1, with 12 bases fitting TRBD2. V gave up 5 bases and J gave up 2 bases; unmatched junction bases: 13. The CDR3 length is 19 residues. In germline, CDR1 is SGHTA, CDR2 FQGTGA.

The V gene is TRBV6-2 or TRBV6-3, the J gene TRBJ1-1; 9 positions agree with TRBD1. The CDR3 is 16 amino acids. The germline gives CDR1 MNHEY, CDR2 SVGEGT. J was trimmed by 4 bases and V by 2 bases; bases with no gene match: 8. CDR3 in DNA: TGTGCCAGCAGTTACCCTACGGACAGGGGTGGCACTGAAGCTTTCTTT. Translation gives CASSYPTDRGGTEAFF.

The chain couples TRBV6-5 to TRBJ2-1, with D maybe TRBD2 (5 bases). The CDR3 covers 12 residues. In germline, CDR1 is MNHEY, CDR2 SVGAGI. The V and J ends lost 8 bases and 8 bases respectively, with 13 bases between them. The CDR3 coding sequence is TGTGCCAGCGGCCCTAGCTATCATGAGCAGTTCTTC. Amino acid sequence: CASGPSYHEQFF.

The V gene is TRBV18, the J gene TRBJ1-5; D uncertain. CDR3 length: 18 amino acids. CDR1 KGHSH and CDR2 LQKENI come from the germline V gene. The germline V and J ends were trimmed by 0 bases and 1 base, with 16 bases remaining between them. The CDR3 coding sequence is TGTGCCAGCTCACCACCGGTCTTGGGGAGTGGGAGCAATCAGCCCCAGCATTTT. Translation gives CASSPPVLGSGSNQPQHF.

The chain joins TRBV5-1 to TRBJ2-1; D gene uncertain. The CDR3 has 13 residues. The germline V gene has CDR1 SGHRS and CDR2 YFSETQ. Trimming removed 4 bases at V and 0 bases at J, with 5 bases between. The CDR3 bases are TGCGCCAGCAGCCCAAGCTCCTACAATGAGCAGTTCTTC. Residues: CASSPSSYNEQFF. Supplemented by reference TRBV5-1 and TRBJ2-1, the full variable domain reads KAGVTQTPRYLIKTRGQQVTLSCSPISGHRSVSWYQQTPGQGLQFLFEYFSETQRNKGNFPGRFSGRQFSNSRSEMNVSTLELGDSALYLCASSPSSYNEQFFGPGTRLTVL.

V is TRBV5-1 and J is TRBJ2-2; 9 nucleotides agree with TRBD1. The J segment lost 0 bases and the V segment lost 4 bases, leaving 4 bases of the junction unmatched. Germline V gene sequence: CDR1 SGHRS, CDR2 YFSETQ. This CDR3 region has 16 residues. CDR3 residues: CASSPGQGSNTGELFF. In DNA, the CDR3 is TGCGCCAGCAGCCCTGGACAGGGGTCGAACACCGGGGAGCTGTTTTTT.

The chain combines TRBV27 with TRBJ2-7; 7 bases align to TRBD1. Trimming at V came to 6 bases and at J to 5 bases, leaving 7 bases not matched to a gene. Germline V gives CDR1 MNHEY, CDR2 SMNVEV (reference sequence). The CDR3 length is 13 residues. CDR3 region: CASRDPGGHEQYF. The CDR3 DNA follows: TGTGCCAGCAGAGACCCAGGGGGACACGAGCAGTACTTC.

This chain connects TRBV3-1 (or the pseudogene TRBV3-2) to TRBJ1-6; TRBD1 aligns across 10 bases. The V gene's germline CDR1 is LGHDT and CDR2 YNNKEL (reference sequence). V was pared by 3 bases and J by 7 bases, with 0 bases of the junction left unmatched. This CDR3 region has 14 residues. CDR3 protein: CASSQGQGNSPLHF. As DNA, the CDR3 is TGTGCCAGCAGCCAGGGACAGGGGAATTCACCCCTCCACTTT.

The chain carries TRBV18 and TRBJ2-3; TRBD2 might be the D (7 bases). Germline values: CDR1 KGHSH, CDR2 LQKENI. This CDR3 spans 16 amino acids. V shed 0 bases and J shed 6 bases, with 16 bases lying between them. CDR3 coding DNA: TGTGCCAGCTCACCACCGGGGCTAGCGGACAGTGATACGCAGTATTTT. It encodes CASSPPGLADSDTQYF.

This sequence joins TRBV9 and TRBJ1-4; a possible D gene is TRBD1 (5 bases). CDR1 is SGDLS, CDR2 YYNGEE, per germline. V was trimmed by 4 bases and J by 8 bases, leaving 9 bases between them. CDR3 length: 12 amino acids. The DNA of the CDR3 is TGTGCCAGCAGCCCCCAGGGCGAAAAACTGTTTTTT. It specifies CASSPQGEKLFF.

The CDR3 coding sequence is TGTGCCATCAGTGAGAAAGGAGGAGGGGAGCAGTACTTC. Translation gives CAISEKGGGEQYF. This chain links TRBV10-3 with TRBJ2-7; possible D gene TRBD2, 6 bases. Germline V gives CDR1 ENHRY, CDR2 SYGVKD. The CDR3 consists of 13 residues. V lost 2 bases to trimming and J lost 7 bases, with 12 bases between them.